These 15 T cell receptor beta chains share one sample of origin, sequenced in a study of regulatory T cells in long-lasting Graves disease. The sample's time point: newly diagnosed GD, antithyroid drugs for less than 3 months. There was RNA extracted from PBMCs, and the TCR library was made from it. Building the TCR beta libraries relied on iRepertoire HTBI primers, and CDR3 regions underwent Arm-PCR. Each CDR3 protein is one row after TCRdb ran MiXCR on the multiplex PCR reads. Of a few hundred thousand distinct CDR3 sequences in the sample, around 15% were seen once. Separately, the same data were catalogued under a study of T cells in Graves' hyperthyroidism and ophthalmopathy.

This sample comprised peripheral blood mononuclear cells (PBMCs), obtained at new diagnosis, from a patient treated with antithyroid drugs. All receptors come from a woman younger than 30 with Graves disease.

This clonotype was detected ten times or more. This chain uses TRBV2 with TRBJ2-3; TRBD2 matches at 13 bases. V shed 7 bases and J 2 bases; nucleotides not matched to a gene: 15. This CDR3 is built from 19 residues. Germline CDR1 SNHLY, CDR2 FYNNEI. DNA of the CDR3: TGTGCCAGCATCACGGGGACTAGCGGGGACCCCCGCTCCACAGATACGCAGTATTTT. This sequence encodes CASITGTSGDPRSTDTQYF.

This clonotype was detected many times. The chain joins TRBV27 to TRBJ2-7; the D is unclear. This CDR3 comprises 11 residues. V shed 6 bases and J shed 8 bases, with 11 bases lying between them. Per germline, CDR1 MNHEY and CDR2 SMNVEV (reference sequence). The CDR3 DNA sequence: TGTGCCAGCAGCCCTGGGGTGAAGCAGTACTTC. Translated, it gives CASSPGVKQYF.

This chain connects TRBV4-2 to TRBJ2-1; 11 bases are a match to TRBD2. This CDR3 region has 19 residues. V was pared by 1 base and J by 4 bases, with 12 bases of the junction left unmatched. Germline CDR1 and CDR2: LGHNA and YNFKEQ. The CDR3 DNA follows: TGTGCCAGCAGCCAAGGACCGGGTCTCGGGACTAGCGGATACAATGAGCAGTTCTTC. It codes for CASSQGPGLGTSGYNEQFF.

V usage is TRBV27 and J usage is TRBJ2-1; 10 bases fit TRBD2. Germline values: CDR1 MNHEY, CDR2 SMNVEV (reference sequence). V was pared by 6 bases and J by 4 bases, with 6 bases of the junction left unmatched. The CDR3 covers 15 residues. The CDR3 is CASRGRTSGYNEQFF. CDR3 nucleotide sequence: TGTGCCAGCAGGGGTCGGACTAGCGGTTACAATGAGCAGTTCTTC.

A few counts support this clonotype. The CDR3, as DNA: TGTGCCAGCAGCTTGGTGTTGAGACGCGCTAATGGCTACACCTTC. Its protein is CASSLVLRRANGYTF. J is TRBJ1-2 and V is TRBV5-5; D unclear. V gave up 0 bases and J gave up 6 bases, with 15 bases separating them. The CDR3 sequence is 15 residues long. CDR1 is SGHKS and CDR2 is YYEKEE in the germline V gene (reference sequence).

This clonotype was seen only a few times. V gene TRBV10-3 combines with J gene TRBJ1-6, with 9 bases that match TRBD1. The CDR3 is made up of 17 amino acids. CDR1 ENHRY and CDR2 SYGVKD come from the germline V gene. The V and J ends lost 10 bases and 2 bases, in that order; junction bases with no gene match: 12. In nucleotides, the CDR3 is TGTGCCACCAGGACAGGGGAAGGCTACCCCTATAATTCACCCCTCCACTTT. It translates to CATRTGEGYPYNSPLHF.

This clonotype occurred a few times. The chain is built from TRBV7-2 and TRBJ2-4; 12 bases are shared with TRBD2. Germline values: CDR1 SGHTA, CDR2 FQGNSA. V dropped 3 bases and J dropped 0; count of bases not matched to a gene: 12. CDR3 size: 20 residues. In DNA form, the CDR3 reads TGTGCCAGCAGCTTTTCGAATGGACTAGCGGGGCAGCTAGCCAAAAACATTCAGTACTTC. Translating gives CASSFSNGLAGQLAKNIQYF.

This clonotype occurred a few times. The V gene is TRBV12-3 or TRBV12-4, the J gene TRBJ1-1; D gene unclear. Trimming removed 3 bases at V and 1 base at J, with 6 bases between. The CDR3 runs to 13 residues. As DNA, the CDR3 is TGTGCCAGCAGTTTCCAGCCGAACACTGAAGCTTTCTTT. This sequence encodes CASSFQPNTEAFF.

This clonotype was observed at least ten times. The chain links TRBV24-1 to TRBJ2-5; 7 nucleotides line up with TRBD1. Germline CDR1 is KGHDR and CDR2 is SFDVKD. This CDR3 is 15 amino acids long. With 5 bases clipped from V and 5 bases from J, the junction kept 10 bases outside the gene matches. CDR3 loop: CATSGTGAPGETQYF. The CDR3 DNA reads TGTGCCACCAGTGGGACAGGAGCCCCAGGGGAGACCCAGTACTTC.

This clonotype was seen ten or more times. The chain combines TRBV5-1 with TRBJ2-1; 12 bases agree with TRBD2. This CDR3 has 17 amino acids. Germline trimming cut 0 bases from V and 6 bases from J; bases unmatched to any gene: 7. Germline CDR1 SGHRS, CDR2 YFSETQ. CDR3 in DNA: TGCGCCAGCAGCTTGGGACTAGCGGGGGCGAGAATCAATGAGCAGTTCTTC. Its protein is CASSLGLAGARINEQFF.

This clonotype was observed at least ten times. The V gene is TRBV3-1, the J gene TRBJ1-3; D not resolved. V shed 2 bases and J shed 4 bases, with 6 bases lying between them. Germline assignment: CDR1 LGHDT and CDR2 YNNKEL (reference sequence). The CDR3 consists of 13 residues. CDR3 in DNA: TGTGCCAGCAGCCAATTATGGGGAAACACCATATATTTT. Translating gives CASSQLWGNTIYF.

This clonotype has ten or more counts. The gene calls are TRBV27 and TRBJ2-3; D unclear. Trimming shortened V by 4 bases and J by 2 bases, and 10 bases separated the two germline ends. This CDR3 contains 14 residues. In germline, CDR1 is MNHEY, CDR2 SMNVEV (reference sequence). As DNA, the CDR3 is TGTGCCAGCAGTTGGGGATTGGACACAGATACGCAGTATTTT. This translates into CASSWGLDTDTQYF.

The chain links TRBV12-3 or TRBV12-4 to TRBJ2-2; TRBD2 is a possible D gene (6 bases). V lost 8 bases and J 1 base, leaving 11 bases between the germline ends. This CDR3 has 14 residues. In DNA, the CDR3 is TGTGCCAGCGTTGAAGCGGGGAACACCGGGGAGCTGTTTTTT. Its translation: CASVEAGNTGELFF.

This clonotype occurred many times. This chain joins TRBV3-1 and TRBJ2-5, with a possible D match to TRBD1 (6 bases). Germline V gives CDR1 LGHDT, CDR2 YNNKEL (reference sequence). The CDR3 contains 16 residues. Deletions cut 4 bases from V and 2 bases from J, with 17 bases between. CDR3 DNA sequence: TGTGCCAGCAGCCCCCTCGGACAGCAATCACAAGAGACCCAGTACTTC. Its protein product is CASSPLGQQSQETQYF.

In the case of this clonotype: Only one base separates this from a far larger clonotype, so it likely reflects a read error. Written as DNA, the CDR3 is TGTGCCAGCAGCTCGGTCGGCGGCTTAGCCTACGAGCGGTACTTC. Its protein product is CASSSVGGLAYERYF. This rearrangement joins TRBV11-2 to TRBJ2-7, with unresolved D. Germline CDR1 reads SGHAT; CDR2 reads FQNNGV. There are 15 residues in the CDR3.